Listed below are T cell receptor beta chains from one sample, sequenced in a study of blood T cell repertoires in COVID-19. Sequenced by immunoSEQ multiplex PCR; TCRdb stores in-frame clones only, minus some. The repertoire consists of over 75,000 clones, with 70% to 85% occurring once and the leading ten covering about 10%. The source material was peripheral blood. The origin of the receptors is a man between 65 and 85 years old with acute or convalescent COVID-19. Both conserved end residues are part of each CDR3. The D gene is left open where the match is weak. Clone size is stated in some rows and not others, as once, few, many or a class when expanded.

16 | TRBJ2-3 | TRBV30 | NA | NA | TGTGCCTGGAGTGAAAAGGCTAGCGACTACACAGATACGCAGTATTTT | CAWSEKASDYTDTQYF
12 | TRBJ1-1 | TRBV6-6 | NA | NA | TGTGCCAGCAGTTATCAGAACACTGAAGCTTTCTTT | CASSYQNTEAFF
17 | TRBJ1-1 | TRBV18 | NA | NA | TGTGCCAGCTCACCTATCGGAGGGAGGAATGGGGTCACTGAAGCTTTCTTT | CASSPIGGRNGVTEAFF
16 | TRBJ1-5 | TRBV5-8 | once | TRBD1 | TGTGCCAGCAGCCCGGGACAGCCTAATAGCAATCAGCCCCAGCATTTT | CASSPGQPNSNQPQHF
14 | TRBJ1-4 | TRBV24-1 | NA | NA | TGTGCCACCAGTGTCGGGGGGGCAGGTGAAAAACTGTTTTTT | CATSVGGAGEKLFF
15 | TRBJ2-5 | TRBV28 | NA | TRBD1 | TGTGCCAGCGGTTTGAGTGGGACAGGGGGCGAGACCCAGTACTTC | CASGLSGTGGETQYF
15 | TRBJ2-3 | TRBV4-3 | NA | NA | TGCGCCAGCAGCCAAGATCGTCAGGAAGCAGATACGCAGTATTTT | CASSQDRQEADTQYF
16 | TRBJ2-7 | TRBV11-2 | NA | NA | TGTGCCAGCAGCTTAGATGGGGCACCAGGGGCCTACGAGCAGTACTTC | CASSLDGAPGAYEQYF
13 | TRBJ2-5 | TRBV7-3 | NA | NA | TGTGCCAGCAGCTCCTCTCCCTTAGAGACCCAGTACTTC | CASSSSPLETQYF
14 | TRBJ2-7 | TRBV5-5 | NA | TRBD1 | TGTGCCAGCAGCTTACGGGACAGGGCTTACGAGCAGTACTTC | CASSLRDRAYEQYF
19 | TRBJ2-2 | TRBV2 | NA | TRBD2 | TGTGCCAGCAGTGATTCCGAACTAGCGGGGGATATGAACACCGGGGAGCTGTTTTTT | CASSDSELAGDMNTGELFF
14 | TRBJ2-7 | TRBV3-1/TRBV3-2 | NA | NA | TGTGCCAGCAGCATGGGGCGTACGCCAGCCGAGCAGTACTTC | CASSMGRTPAEQYF
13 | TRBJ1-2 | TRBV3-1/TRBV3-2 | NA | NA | TGTGCCAGCAGCCAAGTTACAGGGAGTGGCTACACCTTC | CASSQVTGSGYTF
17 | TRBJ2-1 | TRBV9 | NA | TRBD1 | TGTGCCAGCAGCGTAGGATCGGGACAGGGGAATGTCCATGAGCAGTTCTTC | CASSVGSGQGNVHEQFF
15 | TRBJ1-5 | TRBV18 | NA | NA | TGTGCCAGCTCACCGGACATATATAGCAATCAGCCCCAGCATTTT | CASSPDIYSNQPQHF
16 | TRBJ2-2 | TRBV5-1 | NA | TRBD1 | TGCGCCAGCAGCACCGGACAGGGGCCGAACACCGGGGAGCTGTTTTTT | CASSTGQGPNTGELFF
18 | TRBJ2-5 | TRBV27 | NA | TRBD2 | TGTGCCAGCAGTTTATGGGGCTATACTAGCGGGAAACAAGAGACCCAGTACTTC | CASSLWGYTSGKQETQYF
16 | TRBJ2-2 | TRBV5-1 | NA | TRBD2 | TGCGCCAGCAGCTTGGCTGCGGGGGGGAACACCGGGGAGCTGTTTTTT | CASSLAAGGNTGELFF
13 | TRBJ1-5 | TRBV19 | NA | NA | TGTGCCAGTAGTGGGCCCATAGATGGGCCCCAGCATTTT | CASSGPIDGPQHF
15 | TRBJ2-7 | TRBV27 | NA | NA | TGTGCCAGCAGTCCCGGGACATGGGTCACCTACGAGCAGTACTTC | CASSPGTWVTYEQYF
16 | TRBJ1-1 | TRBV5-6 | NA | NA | TGTGCCAGCAGCTTTTTGGTGACAGGCCCGAACACTGAAGCTTTCTTT | CASSFLVTGPNTEAFF
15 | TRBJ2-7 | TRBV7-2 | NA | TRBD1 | TGTGCCAGCAGCTTAGGGGGACAGCTCCTCCACGAGCAGTACTTC | CASSLGGQLLHEQYF
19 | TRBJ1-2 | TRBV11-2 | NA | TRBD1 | TGTGCCAGCAGCTTCCTACGTGGGACAGGGGGAGGGACCAACTATGGCTACACCTTC | CASSFLRGTGGGTNYGYTF
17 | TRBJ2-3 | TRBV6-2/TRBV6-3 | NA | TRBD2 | TGTGCCAGCAGTTATTCCCTAGCGGGAGTTGTGGCAGATACGCAGTATTTT | CASSYSLAGVVADTQYF
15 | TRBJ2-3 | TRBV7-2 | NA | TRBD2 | TGTGCCAGCTGCAAAGCCAGCGGGAGGTTTTCGACGCAGTATTTT | CASCKASGRFSTQYF
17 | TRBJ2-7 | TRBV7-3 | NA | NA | TGTGCCAGCAGCTTAGGTCAGTCGGGGGTGCCCCCCTACGAGCAGTACTTC | CASSLGQSGVPPYEQYF
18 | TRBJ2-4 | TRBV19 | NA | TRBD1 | TGTGCCAGTAGTATAGCCCCACGGGCACAGGGGGCTCGGGGCATTCAGTACTTC | CASSIAPRAQGARGIQYF
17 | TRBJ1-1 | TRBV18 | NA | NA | TGTGCCAGCTCACCAAGCGGCCCCGGATTGGCGAACACTGAAGCTTTCTTT | CASSPSGPGLANTEAFF
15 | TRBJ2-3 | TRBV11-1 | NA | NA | TGTGCCAGCAGCATACATCTGACAGGCCGGGATACGCAGTATTTT | CASSIHLTGRDTQYF
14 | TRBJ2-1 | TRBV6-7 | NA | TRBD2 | TGTGCCACCCGCTACCTAGCGGCCTACAATGAGCAGTTCTTC | CATRYLAAYNEQFF
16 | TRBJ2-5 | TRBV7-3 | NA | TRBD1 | TGTGCCAGCAGCTTAACCGCCGGGACAGGCCAAGAGACCCAGTACTTC | CASSLTAGTGQETQYF
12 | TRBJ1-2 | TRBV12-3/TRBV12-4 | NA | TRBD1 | TGTGCCAGCAGACAGGGGACCTATGGCTACACCTTC | CASRQGTYGYTF
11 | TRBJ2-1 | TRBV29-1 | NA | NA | TGCAGCGTTGATAGGACTAATGAGCAGTTCTTC | CSVDRTNEQFF
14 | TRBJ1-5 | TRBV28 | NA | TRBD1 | TGTGCCAGCAGTCGAGGGGGCGCTGTTCAGCCCCAGCATTTT | CASSRGGAVQPQHF
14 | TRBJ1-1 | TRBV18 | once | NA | TGTGCCAGCTCACCGGGGGGGATTAGGACTGAAGCTTTCTTT | CASSPGGIRTEAFF
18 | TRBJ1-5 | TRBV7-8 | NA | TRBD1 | TGTGCCAGCAGGTATACGGGACAGGGTAAGTATAGCAATCAGCCCCAGCATTTT | CASRYTGQGKYSNQPQHF
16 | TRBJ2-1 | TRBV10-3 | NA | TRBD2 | TGTGCCATCAGTTTTGGACTAGCGCCAATGGAGAATGAGCAGTTCTTC | CAISFGLAPMENEQFF
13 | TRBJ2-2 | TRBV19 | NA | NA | TGTGCCAGTAGTACGTCGGGAAAGGGGGAGCTGTTTTTT | CASSTSGKGELFF
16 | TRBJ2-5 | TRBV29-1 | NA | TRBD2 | TGCAGCGTTGAAACCGATTTAGCGGGGCAGCGAGAGACCCAGTACTTC | CSVETDLAGQRETQYF
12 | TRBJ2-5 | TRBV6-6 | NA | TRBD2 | TGTGCCAGCAGGCGGGAGGGGGAGACCCAGTACTTC | CASRREGETQYF
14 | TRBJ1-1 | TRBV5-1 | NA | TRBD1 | TGCGCCAGCAGCAGGGACAGGGTAGTGACTGAAGCTTTCTTT | CASSRDRVVTEAFF
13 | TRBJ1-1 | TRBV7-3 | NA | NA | TGTGCCAGCAGCGTAACTACAGGGTCTGAAGCTTTCTTT | CASSVTTGSEAFF
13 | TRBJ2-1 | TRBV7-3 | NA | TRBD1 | TGTGCCAGCAGCCTCGGGACAGGCAATGAGCAGTTCTTC | CASSLGTGNEQFF
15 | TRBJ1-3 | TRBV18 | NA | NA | TGTGCCAGCTCACCGCGGCAGGGGATTGGAAACACCATATATTTT | CASSPRQGIGNTIYF
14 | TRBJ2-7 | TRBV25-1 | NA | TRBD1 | TGTGCCAGCAGAAGGACAGGGAGTACCTACGAGCAGTACTTC | CASRRTGSTYEQYF
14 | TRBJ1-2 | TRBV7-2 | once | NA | TGTGCCAGCAGCTCCCTATCCAAGGCGGGGGGCTACACCTTC | CASSSLSKAGGYTF
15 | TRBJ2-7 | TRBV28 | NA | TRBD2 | TGTGCCAGCAGTTTAGAAGTAGCGGGTACCTACGAGCAGTACTTC | CASSLEVAGTYEQYF
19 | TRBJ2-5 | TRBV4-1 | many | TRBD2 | TGCGCCAGCAGTCCAGGACTAGCGGGGGGGCGGTTCGGCCAAGAGACCCAGTACTTC | CASSPGLAGGRFGQETQYF
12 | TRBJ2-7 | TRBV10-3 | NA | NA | TGTGCCATCAGTGAGACGGCCTACGAGCAGTACTTC | CAISETAYEQYF
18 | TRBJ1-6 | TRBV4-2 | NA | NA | TGTGCCAGCAGCCAAGAGATTAGGGGGGGCTTCTATAATTCACCCCTCCACTTT | CASSQEIRGGFYNSPLHF
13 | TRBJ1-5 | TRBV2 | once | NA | TGTGCCAGCAGGGCAGATAGCAATCAGCCCCAGCATTTT | CASRADSNQPQHF
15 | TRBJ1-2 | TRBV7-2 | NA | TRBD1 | TGTGCCAGCAGCCCGGGGACAGGGGGTTTTTATGGCTACACCTTC | CASSPGTGGFYGYTF
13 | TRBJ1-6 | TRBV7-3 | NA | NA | TGTGCCAGCAGCCCCGCTATGGATTCACCCCTCCACTTT | CASSPAMDSPLHF
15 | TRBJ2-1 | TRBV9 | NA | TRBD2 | TGTGCCAGCAGCGCGGGACTAGCGGTATACAATGAGCAGTTCTTC | CASSAGLAVYNEQFF
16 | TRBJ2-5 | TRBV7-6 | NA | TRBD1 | TGTGCCAGCAGCTTGACCGGGACAGGGGGCGAAGAGACCCAGTACTTC | CASSLTGTGGEETQYF
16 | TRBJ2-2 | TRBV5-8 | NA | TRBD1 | TGTGCCAGCAGCCCACTCCACAGGGGGGTCACCGGGGAGCTGTTTTTT | CASSPLHRGVTGELFF
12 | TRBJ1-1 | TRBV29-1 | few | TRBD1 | TGCAGCGCTCAGGGGGCAAACACTGAAGCTTTCTTT | CSAQGANTEAFF
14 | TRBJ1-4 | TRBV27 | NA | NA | TGTGCCAGCAGGCGGACCAGGGTAAATGAAAAACTGTTTTTT | CASRRTRVNEKLFF
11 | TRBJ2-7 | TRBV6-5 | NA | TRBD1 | TGTGCCAGCAACAGGGGCTACGAGCAGTACTTC | CASNRGYEQYF
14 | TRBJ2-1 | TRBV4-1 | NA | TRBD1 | TGCGCCAGCAGCCGAGGGACAGACTACAATGAGCAGTTCTTC | CASSRGTDYNEQFF